The next 26 T cell receptor beta chains were all read from a single sample in a study of regulatory T cells in long-lasting Graves disease (dated by TCRdb to about 2021). The meaning of the sample's time point label: newly diagnosed GD, antithyroid drugs for less than 3 months. For both TCR sequencing and RNA sequencing, RNA was extracted from PBMCs in TRIzol. Library construction relied on multiplex PCR. Sequencing used an Illumina HiSeq 4000. iRepertoire HTBI primers and Arm-PCR amplification of CDR3 regions were used to construct TCR beta libraries. TCRdb reprocessing: public reads trimmed at Q25 with fastp, clones called with MiXCR, in-frame beta chains kept. Duplicate CDR3 protein sequences are folded into a single record with the most common DNA and genes. This sample holds 350,000 to 450,000 distinct CDR3 sequences; 15% were observed only once. The ten most abundant clones make up approximately 8% of the sample.

This sample was also put to use in a study of T cells in Graves' hyperthyroidism and ophthalmopathy.

The material was peripheral blood mononuclear cells (PBMCs), obtained at new diagnosis, from a patient treated with antithyroid drugs. The source is a woman in her 40s with Graves disease. Donor details come from another sample of the same person, matched by shared clones.

This clonotype was recorded many times. In nucleotides, the CDR3 is TGTGCCAGCAGGCCGACTAGCGGGGAGCAGTTCTTC. Translation: CASRPTSGEQFF. The chain is built from TRBV28 and TRBJ2-1; 10 nucleotides match TRBD2. The CDR3 covers 12 residues. V shed 6 bases and J 10 bases; nucleotides not matched to a gene: 3. Germline CDR1 reads MDHEN; CDR2 reads SYDVKM.

This clonotype came up a few times. The J gene is TRBJ1-3, the V gene TRBV25-1; tentatively, D is TRBD1 (6 bases). In germline, CDR1 is MGHDK, CDR2 SYGVNS. This CDR3 has 17 amino acids. V lost 7 bases to trimming and J lost 0 bases, with 19 bases between them. The CDR3 sequence: CASTEGGPLSSGNTIYF. The CDR3 nucleotides read TGTGCCAGCACCGAGGGGGGCCCCTTAAGCTCTGGAAACACCATATATTTT.

This clonotype was seen many times. The V gene is TRBV12-3 or TRBV12-4, the J gene TRBJ2-7; 8 bases are a match to TRBD2. The CDR3 consists of 19 residues. With V trimmed by 4 bases and J by 2 bases, 19 bases remained unmatched. In DNA form, the CDR3 reads TGTGCCAGCAGTTCTCCTGTCAGGGGAGGAGCGGGAGCTACCTACGAGCAGTACTTC. Translation gives CASSSPVRGGAGATYEQYF.

For this clonotype: At one end, the junction sequence differs from germline, possibly due to a read error. The chain uses TRBV4-1 and TRBJ1-5; 7 bases fit TRBD1. Germline-derived CDR1 and CDR2 are MGHRA and YSYEKL. CDR3 length: 16 residues. CDR3 residues: CVSSQGGRGSGQPQHF. The CDR3 DNA reads as TGCGTCAGCAGCCAAGGGGGCAGGGGCTCAGGACAGCCCCAGCATTTT.

The V call is TRBV12-5, the J call TRBJ1-2, with 9 bases identical to TRBD1. Trimming removed 1 base from V and 7 bases from J; junction bases left unmatched: 4. The germline gives CDR1 LGHNT, CDR2 FRNRAP. The CDR3 loop spans 14 amino acids. CDR3 protein: CASGLGGTGSGYTF. CDR3 nucleotides: TGTGCTAGTGGTTTGGGCGGGACAGGGAGTGGCTACACCTTC. Full variable domain (missing parts from reference TRBV12-5 and TRBJ1-2): DARVTQTPRHKVTEMGQEVTMRCQPILGHNTVFWYRQTMMQGLELLAYFRNRAPLDDSGMPKDRFSAEMPDATLATLKIQPSEPRDSAVYFCASGLGGTGSGYTFGSGTRLTVV.

The rearrangement joins TRBV20-1 to TRBJ1-2, with D hard to call. Looked up from germline, CDR1 is DFQATT and CDR2 is SNEGSKA (reference sequence). This CDR3 region has 12 residues. Trimming cost V 8 bases and J 1 base, with 11 bases left between them. CDR3 nucleotide sequence: TGCAGTTCCCAAGGCGATAACTATGGCTACACCTTC. Protein product: CSSQGDNYGYTF.

This clonotype was picked up a small number of times. The V gene is TRBV3-1, the J gene TRBJ2-7; D ambiguous. This CDR3 region has 14 residues. V dropped 7 bases and J dropped 2 bases, with 15 bases sitting between them. Germline V gene sequence: CDR1 LGHDT, CDR2 YNNKEL (reference sequence). CDR3 bases: TGTGCCAGCACCCCGGTGAGCGACCCCTACGAGCAGTACTTC. It codes for CASTPVSDPYEQYF.

There are a few counts of this clonotype. This chain connects TRBV28 to TRBJ2-2, with TRBD1 identical over 10 bases. Germline V gene lookup returns CDR1 MDHEN and CDR2 SYDVKM. V was pared by 0 bases and J by 0 bases, with 4 bases of the junction left unmatched. This CDR3 contains 18 residues. The CDR3 nucleotides read TGTGCCAGCAGTTTATGGACCGGGACAGGGGCGAACACCGGGGAGCTGTTTTTT. Its protein product is CASSLWTGTGANTGELFF.

This clonotype was seen ten or more times. The chain employs TRBV7-3 and TRBJ2-7; D is uncertain. V lost 2 bases, J lost 6 bases, and 17 bases lay in between. CDR1 and CDR2 (germline): SGHTA, FQGTGA. The CDR3 contains 15 residues. The CDR3 DNA reads as TGTGCCAGCAGCTTATCCGGCGCCAGAGGAAGCGAGCAGTACTTC. Translation: CASSLSGARGSEQYF.

This clonotype was seen a few times. The chain carries TRBV20-1 and TRBJ2-7; TRBD1 or TRBD2 may be the D gene (5 bases each). Germline V CDR1 and CDR2: DFQATT, SNEGSKA (reference sequence). This CDR3 is 12 amino acids long. V was cut by 2 bases and J by 6 bases, with 11 bases left in between. The CDR3 bases are TGCAGTGCTAGACGGGACGGGCTCGAGCAGTACTTC. Translated, it gives CSARRDGLEQYF.

The chain is built from TRBV7-9 and TRBJ2-6; 7 nucleotides match TRBD1. The CDR3 is 17 amino acids. J was trimmed by 0 bases and V by 4 bases; bases with no gene match: 6. Germline assignment: CDR1 SEHNR and CDR2 FQNEAQ (reference sequence). The CDR3 is CASSSGQAISGANVLTF. The DNA of the CDR3 is TGTGCCAGCAGCTCAGGACAGGCGATCTCTGGGGCCAACGTCCTGACTTTC.

The chain combines TRBV19 with TRBJ1-1; tentative D call: TRBD1 (5 bases). Trimming shortened V by 1 base and J by 6 bases, and 9 bases separated the two germline ends. Germline CDR1 reads LNHDA; CDR2 reads SQIVND (reference sequence). The CDR3 totals 13 residues. DNA for the CDR3: TGTGCCAGTAGTATAGGAACCAGGGCTGAAGCTTTCTTT. This sequence encodes CASSIGTRAEAFF.

This clonotype was picked up a small number of times. This chain links TRBV28 with TRBJ2-7, with D unresolved. This CDR3 is 17 amino acids long. The V gene's germline CDR1 is MDHEN and CDR2 SYDVKM. Deletions cut 1 base from V and 2 bases from J, with 18 bases between. Here the CDR3 reads CASSLYPGPTGAYEQYF. CDR3 coding DNA: TGTGCCAGCAGTTTATATCCAGGACCGACTGGGGCCTACGAGCAGTACTTC.

The chain couples TRBV6-1 to TRBJ1-3; D is perhaps TRBD1 (6 bases). V was cut by 7 bases and J by 6 bases, with 37 bases left in between. Germline values: CDR1 MNHNS, CDR2 SASEGT. The CDR3 is made up of 21 amino acids. In DNA form, the CDR3 reads TGTGCCAGCAAGGGGGGGTTCACGGACGGAAGGGGACGGAAATGGGAAAACACCATATATTTT. Protein product: CASKGGFTDGRGRKWENTIYF.

This clonotype was seen at least ten times. The genes are TRBV12-5 and TRBJ2-7, with 9 positions matching TRBD1. Looked up from germline, CDR1 is LGHNT and CDR2 is FRNRAP. Losses at the gene ends were 2 bases for V and 6 bases for J; bases not matched to a gene: 8. This CDR3 region has 15 residues. The CDR3 DNA reads as TGTGCTAGTGGTTTGTACCTGGGACAGGGAGTCGAGCAGTACTTC. Translation: CASGLYLGQGVEQYF.

This clonotype appeared many times. The chain employs TRBV10-1 and TRBJ1-1; D may be TRBD1 (5 bases). V dropped 1 base and J dropped 2 bases, with 14 bases sitting between them. Germline CDR1 and CDR2: WNHNN and SYGVQD (reference sequence). This CDR3 region has 16 residues. The CDR3 is CASSEFRGTANTEAFF. The CDR3 nucleotides read TGCGCCAGCAGTGAGTTTCGGGGGACGGCTAACACTGAAGCTTTCTTT.

This clonotype was recorded at least ten times. The chain joins TRBV28 to TRBJ2-7; 10 bases are shared with TRBD2. The trim removed 2 bases at V and 2 bases at J, leaving 9 bases unmatched. Germline V lookup: CDR1 MDHEN, CDR2 SYDVKM. The CDR3 covers 17 residues. CDR3 region: CASSLATGLADTYEQYF. DNA for the CDR3: TGTGCCAGCAGTTTAGCAACCGGACTAGCGGACACCTACGAGCAGTACTTC.

This clonotype was found many times. CDR3 nucleotide sequence: TGTGCCAGCAGCGTAGCCGGGACTTCGATCTACGAGCAGTACTTC. This sequence encodes CASSVAGTSIYEQYF. This chain links TRBV9 with TRBJ2-7, with D perhaps matching TRBD2 (6 bases). V was shortened by 0 bases and J by 3 bases, with 13 bases between the two germline ends. CDR1 is SGDLS and CDR2 is YYNGEE in the germline V gene. This CDR3 has 15 amino acids.

V usage is TRBV5-5 and J usage is TRBJ1-3; no clear D gene. From germline, CDR1 is SGHKS and CDR2 YYEKEE (reference sequence). V gave up 4 bases and J gave up 3 bases, with 8 bases separating them. The CDR3 extends over 13 amino acids. CDR3 region: CASSRDIGNTIYF. The DNA for the CDR3 is TGTGCCAGCAGCCGAGATATTGGAAACACCATATATTTT. Full variable domain (rest looked up from reference TRBV5-5 and TRBJ1-3): DAGVTQSPTHLIKTRGQQVTLRCSPISGHKSVSWYQQVLGQGPQFIFQYYEKEERGRGNFPDRFSARQFPNYSSELNVNALLLGDSALYLCASSRDIGNTIYFGEGSWLTVV.

The rearrangement uses TRBV3-1 and TRBJ1-2, with TRBD1 matching 9 bases. The CDR3 totals 14 residues. The germline V gene encodes CDR1 LGHDT and CDR2 YNNKEL (reference sequence). The V and J ends lost 2 bases and 7 bases, in that order; junction bases with no gene match: 5. CDR3 sequence reads: CASSQWDRDPGYTF. CDR3 nucleotide sequence: TGTGCCAGCAGCCAATGGGACAGGGATCCTGGCTACACCTTC.

CDR3 sequence (DNA): TGTGCCAGTAGTACTGGGAAGGAGAGGGTACTAGCGGCCGTTGGTTACGGGGAGCTGTTTTTT. This translates into CASSTGKERVLAAVGYGELFF. The V and J genes are TRBV19 and TRBJ2-2; 8 bases fit TRBD2. This CDR3 is built from 21 residues. With 4 bases clipped from V and 7 bases from J, the junction kept 26 bases outside the gene matches. Germline loops: CDR1 LNHDA, CDR2 SQIVND (reference sequence).

This clonotype was picked up a small number of times. This chain uses TRBV19 with TRBJ2-3; D may be TRBD2 (6 bases). The length of the CDR3 is 14 residues. Germline V gene lookup returns CDR1 LNHDA and CDR2 SQIVND (reference sequence). Between the trimmed V and J ends, which lost 7 bases and 6 bases, there was a span of 17 bases. Written as DNA, the CDR3 is TGTGCCAGTAAATCGGGACTGCCCAGGGATACGCAGTATTTT. Translation: CASKSGLPRDTQYF.

This clonotype was observed at least ten times. This chain joins TRBV19 and TRBJ2-2; 8 bases map to TRBD1. This CDR3 is 15 amino acids long. Germline CDR1 reads LNHDA; CDR2 reads SQIVND (reference sequence). Unmatched junction bases numbered 3, after V lost 3 bases and J lost 3 bases. CDR3 residues: CASSILQGDTGELFF. Written as DNA, the CDR3 is TGTGCCAGTAGTATCTTACAGGGGGACACCGGGGAGCTGTTTTTT.

In regard to this clonotype: This sequence may be a read error, since a much larger clone differs from it by one base. The CDR3 region has the DNA TGTGTCAGCAGTCCTCCCGGGGGCGGCGGCTATGGCTACACCTTC. This translates into CVSSPPGGGGYGYTF. J is TRBJ1-2 and V is TRBV27; D perhaps matches TRBD1 (6 bases). The CDR3 sequence is 15 residues long. The germline CDR1 and CDR2 sequences are MNHEY and SMNVEV (reference sequence).

This clonotype was seen ten or more times. J is TRBJ2-1 and V is TRBV10-2; D is unresolved. This CDR3 is built from 14 residues. V lost 10 bases and J 0 bases, leaving 13 bases between the germline ends. CDR1 WSHSY and CDR2 SAAADI come from the germline V gene. CDR3 protein: CATSARGSYNEQFF. CDR3 DNA sequence: TGCGCCACCTCCGCGCGTGGCTCCTACAATGAGCAGTTCTTC.

Many counts were recorded for this clonotype. The chain couples TRBV2 to TRBJ2-2; D not certain. Trimming cost V 6 bases and J 4 bases, with 9 bases left between them. Per the germline V gene, CDR1 is SNHLY and CDR2 is FYNNEI. The length of the CDR3 is 13 residues. CDR3 protein: CASSLKGTGELFF. CDR3 DNA: TGTGCCAGCAGCCTTAAGGGCACCGGGGAGCTGTTTTTT.